One and the same sample provided the 19 T cell receptor beta chains below, sequenced in a study of identical twins. TCRdb used MiXCR to reprocess the 5' RACE reads, holding one entry per CDR3 protein. The sample has some 1,600,000 distinct CDR3 sequences, around a third seen once; the top ten hold 0.25% to 0.3%. Source material: cord blood. These TCRs come from a newborn girl in good health.

This clonotype was counted a few times. The rearrangement links TRBV10-3 to TRBJ2-1, with 8 bases identical to TRBD2. The J segment lost 4 bases and the V segment lost 4 bases, leaving 3 bases of the junction unmatched. The CDR3 covers 14 residues. Germline-derived CDR1 and CDR2 are ENHRY and SYGVKD. DNA of the CDR3: TGTGCCATCAGTGGGACTAGCAAATACAATGAGCAGTTCTTC. It is translated as CAISGTSKYNEQFF.

In its sample, this clonotype was seen a few times. CDR3 amino acids: CASSVGGTGNYEQYF. The DNA for the CDR3 is TGTGCCAGCAGCGTAGGGGGGACAGGGAACTACGAGCAGTACTTC. This sequence joins TRBV9 and TRBJ2-7; 9 nucleotides align to TRBD1. Germline CDR1 and CDR2: SGDLS and YYNGEE. Germline trimming cut 0 bases from V and 3 bases from J; bases unmatched to any gene: 4. The CDR3 runs to 15 residues. The full variable domain, completed using reference TRBV9 and TRBJ2-7, is DSGVTQTPKHLITATGQRVTLRCSPRSGDLSVYWYQQSLDQGLQFLIQYYNGEERAKGNILERFSAQQFPDLHSELNLSSLELGDSALYFCASSVGGTGNYEQYFGPGTRLTVT.

The chain combines TRBV29-1 with TRBJ2-7; 10 nucleotides match TRBD1. From germline, CDR1 is SQVTM and CDR2 ANQGSEA. V lost 4 bases to trimming and J lost 2 bases; unmatched junction nucleotides: 5. There are 14 residues in the CDR3. CDR3 loop: CSVVRTGGTYEQYF. The CDR3, as DNA: TGCAGCGTTGTCCGGACAGGGGGAACCTACGAGCAGTACTTC.

Comment on this clonotype: The junction shows a germline mismatch at one end, possibly a read error. The chain couples TRBV24-1 to TRBJ2-5, with D perhaps matching TRBD1 (6 bases). This CDR3 spans 13 amino acids. CDR1 and CDR2 from the germline V gene are KGHDR and SFDVKD. CDR3 protein: CATGDGTQETQYF. CDR3 nucleotide sequence: TGTGCCACCGGTGATGGGACACAAGAGACCCAGTACTTC.

This clonotype was picked up a small number of times. Here the CDR3 reads CASSQGLARGAKNIQYF. The CDR3 nucleotides read TGCGCCAGCAGCCAAGGGTTGGCTAGGGGTGCCAAAAACATTCAGTACTTC. The rearrangement links TRBV4-1 to TRBJ2-4; TRBD1 is a possible D gene (5 bases). There are 17 residues in the CDR3. CDR1 and CDR2 (germline): MGHRA, YSYEKL. Trimming stripped 1 base from V and 1 base from J, with 14 bases between.

The rearrangement links TRBV6-5 to TRBJ2-7; tentatively, D is TRBD2 (6 bases). Per germline, CDR1 MNHEY and CDR2 SVGAGI. There are 15 residues in the CDR3. Between the trimmed V and J ends, which lost 2 bases and 1 base, there was a span of 12 bases. CDR3 in amino acids: CASSYGLSRSYEQYF. For the CDR3, the DNA is TGTGCCAGCAGTTACGGACTATCCCGTTCCTACGAGCAGTACTTC.

This clonotype has more than one count but fewer than ten. The V and J genes are TRBV4-1 and TRBJ2-2, with 12 bases identical to TRBD2. CDR3 size: 18 residues. The germline gives CDR1 MGHRA, CDR2 YSYEKL. The ends lost 1 base at V and 0 bases at J; junction bases unmatched: 3. CDR3 sequence reads: CASSQGGLAGTNTGELFF. The DNA for the CDR3 is TGCGCCAGCAGCCAAGGTGGACTAGCGGGAACGAACACCGGGGAGCTGTTTTTT.

This chain joins TRBV2 and TRBJ2-3; 8 bases are a match to TRBD2. J lost 0 bases, V lost 4 bases, and 6 bases had no gene match. This CDR3 is built from 16 residues. Germline CDR1 reads SNHLY; CDR2 reads FYNNEI. CDR3: CASSAQRLASTDTQYF. The CDR3 DNA sequence: TGTGCCAGCAGTGCCCAGAGACTAGCGAGCACAGATACGCAGTATTTT. The variable domain in full, completed from reference TRBV2 and TRBJ2-3, reads EPEVTQTPSHQVTQMGQEVILRCVPISNHLYFYWYRQILGQKVEFLVSFYNNEISEKSEIFDDQFSVERPDGSNFTLKIRSTKLEDSAMYFCASSAQRLASTDTQYFGPGTRLTVL.

A word on this clonotype: A much larger clone lies a single base off, so this may be a read error. This CDR3 fails to terminate in the conserved phenylalanine or tryptophan, so it likely reflects a read error. This chain joins TRBV7-9 and TRBJ2-7, with 9 bases that match TRBD2. This CDR3 spans 15 amino acids. CDR1 and CDR2 (germline): SEHNR, FQNEAQ (reference sequence). Unmatched junction bases numbered 8, after V lost 5 bases and J lost 3 bases. The CDR3 sequence is CASSPGGLAIYEQYL. DNA for the CDR3: TGTGCCAGCAGCCCTGGGGGACTAGCAATCTACGAGCAGTACCTC.

This clonotype was counted a few times. The chain couples TRBV3-1 to TRBJ2-5, with TRBD2 as a possible D gene (5 bases). CDR3 length equals 16 residues. Per the germline V gene, CDR1 is LGHDT and CDR2 is YNNKEL (reference sequence). Between the trimmed V and J ends, which lost 0 bases and 4 bases, there was a span of 15 bases. CDR3 nucleotide sequence: TGTGCCAGCAGCCAAGATGCACGGGGAAGGATAGAGACCCAGTACTTC. Its translation is CASSQDARGRIETQYF.

The chain recombines TRBV10-1 with TRBJ2-1; TRBD2 matches 9 bases. In germline, CDR1 is WNHNN, CDR2 SYGVQD (reference sequence). The length of the CDR3 is 16 residues. V gave up 0 bases and J gave up 6 bases; unmatched junction bases: 6. The CDR3 coding sequence is TGCGCCAGCAGTGAGTCGAGGGTAGCGGGGGTCAATGAGCAGTTCTTC. Amino acids: CASSESRVAGVNEQFF.

A few counts support this clonotype. The chain links TRBV10-1 to TRBJ2-3; D unresolved. Germline CDR1 is WNHNN and CDR2 is SYGVQD (reference sequence). CDR3 length: 15 residues. The V end lost 3 bases, the J end lost 1 base, and 11 bases lay between the germline ends. The chain's CDR3 is CASSDRLVGTDTQYF. The CDR3 nucleotides are TGCGCCAGCAGTGATCGGCTAGTAGGCACAGATACGCAGTATTTT.

This clonotype showed up just a few times. This chain joins TRBV4-1 and TRBJ2-1, with 10 positions matching TRBD2. V shed 2 bases, J shed 0 bases, and the junction held 7 bases outside the gene matches. The CDR3 covers 18 residues. The germline CDR1 and CDR2 sequences are MGHRA and YSYEKL. The DNA for the CDR3 is TGCGCCAGCAGCCAACCAGCGGGGGGGCCGGGCTCCTACAATGAGCAGTTCTTC. Encoded protein: CASSQPAGGPGSYNEQFF.

The sample holds one count of this clonotype. The junction differs from germline at one of its ends, possibly a read error. The chain is built from TRBV3-1 and TRBJ2-1, with 10 bases lining up with TRBD2. Germline CDR1 reads LGHDT; CDR2 reads YNNKEL (reference sequence). CDR3 size: 15 residues. The CDR3, as DNA: TGTGCCAGCAGCCAGGGACTAGCGTCCTACAATGAGCGGTTCTTC. Translating it yields CASSQGLASYNERFF.

This clonotype showed up just a few times. This chain joins TRBV6-1 and TRBJ1-5; no firm D call. Deletions cut 1 base from V and 5 bases from J, with 12 bases between. From germline, CDR1 is MNHNS and CDR2 SASEGT. This CDR3 is built from 15 residues. The CDR3 is CASSEVGGVDQPQHF. CDR3 coding DNA: TGTGCCAGCAGTGAAGTTGGCGGGGTCGATCAGCCCCAGCATTTT.

The V gene is TRBV11-2, the J gene TRBJ2-1; no clear D. The CDR3 has 15 amino acids. Trimming shortened V by 1 base and J by 5 bases, and 12 bases separated the two germline ends. The germline gives CDR1 SGHAT, CDR2 FQNNGV. CDR3 protein: CASSLVGNTNNEQFF. In DNA, the CDR3 is TGTGCCAGCAGCTTAGTGGGAAATACCAACAATGAGCAGTTCTTC.

This clonotype appeared a few times. This chain joins TRBV6-6 and TRBJ1-5, with a tentative D call TRBD1 (6 bases). V dropped 7 bases and J dropped 7 bases, with 20 bases sitting between them. This CDR3 comprises 15 residues. Per germline, CDR1 MNHNY and CDR2 SVGAGI (reference sequence). The CDR3 protein is CASNRDTLTGQPQHF. CDR3 coding DNA: TGTGCCAGCAACCGGGACACCCTAACGGGGCAGCCCCAGCATTTT.

This chain joins TRBV14 and TRBJ2-7, with a possible D match to TRBD1 (6 bases). Looked up from germline, CDR1 is SGHDN and CDR2 is FVKESK. Trimming removed 2 bases at V and 3 bases at J, with 17 bases between. The CDR3 runs 16 residues. The CDR3 DNA follows: TGTGCCAGCAGCCAAATCAGCAGGGGCTTACGCTACGAGCAGTACTTC. Encoded protein: CASSQISRGLRYEQYF.

Only a few counts were recorded for this clonotype. This chain uses TRBV28 with TRBJ2-5, with D maybe TRBD2 (7 bases). CDR3 length: 16 amino acids. V dropped 3 bases and J dropped 5 bases, with 19 bases sitting between them. Germline CDR1 reads MDHEN; CDR2 reads SYDVKM. CDR3: CASSFFSGGAMETQYF. The DNA for the CDR3 is TGTGCCAGCAGTTTCTTTTCGGGGGGCGCGATGGAGACCCAGTACTTC.